This T cell receptor (beta chain) was recorded in a study of patients and donors after allogeneic stem cell transplantation. This clonotype was counted a few times. TCRdb used MiXCR to reprocess the RT-PCR reads, holding one entry per CDR3 protein. The sample holds about a million distinct CDR3 sequences; 15% to 20% are singletons and the top ten take 5.5% to 6.5%. Germline V gene lookup returns CDR1 KGHSH and CDR2 LQKENI. This CDR3 comprises 16 residues. Trimming took 6 bases from V and 1 from J, leaving 17 bases between them. The V call is TRBV18, the J call TRBJ2-3; no clear D. Specimen: blood, either unsorted or a sorted T cell fraction (not recorded which). The sequence derives from a human donor who was either an allogeneic HSCT recipient or a stem cell or donor lymphocyte infusion donor (not recorded which). It is not recorded whose cells these are; they may come from a transplant donor. CDR3 sequence reads: CASSPGRLLGTDTQYF. The CDR3 region has the DNA TGTGCCAGCTCGCCCGGACGGCTTCTAGGCACAGATACGCAGTATTTT.